This T cell receptor (beta chain) was documented in a study of T cell responses to AZD1222 COVID-19 vaccine. Study findings and constraints: Most donors were white British and more were female, and clonal diversity was possibly underestimated. As reported, nearly half of all spike-specific TCRs target variant regions that are unmutated. Repertoire sampling occurred only after the peak T cell response.

V was clipped by 3 bases and J by 1 base, with 9 bases between them. The germline gives CDR1 LNHDA, CDR2 SQIVND (reference sequence). This CDR3 spans 14 amino acids. Produced via immunoSEQ multiplex PCR; TCRdb's table is partial and in-frame only. The sample records approximately 110,000 clones, approximately 88% being singletons. Notes on this clone: Its antigen is not known.

This receptor was identified in an adult who received the AZD1222 COVID-19 vaccine. The sequencing here drew on peripheral blood, taken 28 days after the second AZD1222 dose. This chain uses TRBV19 with TRBJ1-1; D gene unclear. The CDR3 nucleotides read TGTGCCAGTAGTATCGCAGGTCGGAACACTGAAGCTTTCTTT. It specifies CASSIAGRNTEAFF.